The 2 T cell receptor beta chains given below trace back to one sample, sequenced in a study of siplizumab effects on memory and regulatory T cells. The protocol was immunoSEQ multiplex PCR, while the TCRdb copy is restricted to in-frame clones and leaves out a portion. The profile shows about 100,000 clones, 94% of them singletons. Sequencing was performed on Tregs sorted from blood. These receptors were obtained from a human donor in good health.

The rearrangement links TRBV7-6 to TRBJ2-1, with 7 nucleotides matching TRBD2. The trim removed 1 base at V and 9 bases at J, leaving 3 bases unmatched. Per the germline V gene, CDR1 is SGHVS and CDR2 is FNYEAQ. CDR3 length equals 13 residues. In DNA, the CDR3 is TGTGCCAGCAGCTTAGGCGGGACTATTGAGCAGTTCTTC. Its protein is CASSLGGTIEQFF.

The gene calls are TRBV5-5 and TRBJ2-1; D gene uncertain. CDR1 is SGHKS and CDR2 is YYEKEE in the germline V gene (reference sequence). The CDR3 is 15 residues long. V was trimmed by 3 bases and J by 3 bases, leaving 13 bases between them. CDR3 amino acids: CASSYWVSSYNEQFF. In DNA, the CDR3 is TGTGCCAGCAGCTACTGGGTTAGCAGCTACAATGAGCAGTTCTTC.